This T cell receptor (beta chain) was documented in a study of blood T cells in healthy people across ages. A sample-barcoded 5' primer and a J-beta primer mix were used in a second PCR of about 7 to 11 cycles. Tagging of each cDNA molecule was performed by a template-switch adaptor with 12 random nucleotides. Each CDR3 protein gets one entry after TCRdb re-called the 5' RACE reads with MiXCR. The sample gives roughly 800,000 distinct CDR3 sequences, 53% of which show up once; 40% to 50% is in the top ten. Trimming at V came to 5 bases and at J to 2 bases, leaving 4 bases not matched to a gene. Germline V CDR1 and CDR2: MNHEY, SVGAGI. This CDR3 is 15 amino acids long. Caucasian, healthy and from Russia, the donors were aged between about 6 and 100.

Specimen: blood. The sequence was collected from a man of 80 years or more in good health. V is TRBV6-5 and J is TRBJ1-2, with 11 bases that match TRBD1. In DNA, the CDR3 is TGTGCCAGCAGTAAACGGGACAGGGGGAACTATGGCTACACCTTC. As protein: CASSKRDRGNYGYTF.